The present entry profiles one TCR beta chain with its context. Looked up from germline, CDR1 is MNHEY and CDR2 is SMNVEV (reference sequence). This CDR3 is built from 17 residues. V shed 6 bases and J 0 bases; nucleotides not matched to a gene: 7. This table comes from immunoSEQ multiplex PCR, and its TCRdb copy is limited to in-frame clones, with some not included. The table records some 300,000 clones, more than 85% of them present only once. The data were taken from a study of blood T cell repertoires in COVID-19. Participants were placed into cohorts based on the clinical history they reported. Shortly before study entry, within 2 weeks, exposed participants had met a COVID-19 case.

Specimen: PBMCs or T cells enriched from blood (not recorded which). V usage is TRBV27 and J usage is TRBJ1-6, with 8 bases that match TRBD1. This clonotype originated in a woman aged 25 to 39 who had been exposed to COVID-19. The CDR3 protein is CASRIGQGGSYNSPLHF. CDR3 sequence (DNA): TGTGCCAGCAGAATAGGACAGGGAGGCTCCTATAATTCACCCCTCCACTTT.